This T cell receptor (beta chain) was sequenced for a study of radiotherapy plus CTLA-4 blockade in lung cancer listed by TCRdb under 2018. About the investigation overall: Among enrolled patients, approximately 18% had an objective response and about 30% reached disease control. Broad study findings and their caveats: The strongest predictors of response, as reported, were early dynamic changes in blood T cell clones along with a rise in serum interferon-beta after radiation. After treatment with radiotherapy and ipilimumab, TCR clones that originated in tumors expanded in peripheral blood.

In the case of this clone: Its antigen remains unidentified. No quality values exist for individual bases; no much larger clone is one base distant.

Library preparation was by the immunoSEQ multiplex PCR assay. As stored in TCRdb, this immuneACCESS dataset retains in-frame rearrangements with V and J assigned. A fraction of the clones does not appear; measured against another copy, unresolved V genes explain less than half of the discrepancy, and the remainder lacks a known reason. The table for this sample lists roughly 100,000 clones; approximately 85% of them were counted only once. 3.4% of the sample comes from the top ten. Spanning cysteine to phenylalanine, the CDR3 consists of 16 amino acids. The kept DNA is CDR3 alone, 48 bases in frame from the first base. V is reduced by 0 bases and J by 7 bases, leaving a spacing of 16 bases between them. Via the germline V gene, CDR1 is SGDLS and CDR2 YYNGEE. In this study, focal radiation therapy paired with CTLA-4 blockade (ipilimumab) was tested in patients who had chemo-refractory metastatic non-small-cell lung cancer.

The chain is made from TRBV9 and TRBJ2-2; TRBD1 is possibly the D segment (5 matching bases). The sample in question was peripheral blood, obtained from a patient treated with radiotherapy plus ipilimumab. This clonotype was obtained from a human donor with non-small cell lung cancer who had a partial response to radiotherapy plus ipilimumab. The CDR3 reads CASSVEWGRSNGELFF. The nucleotide sequence reads as follows: TGTGCCAGCAGCGTAGAGTGGGGCAGGAGTAACGGGGAGCTGTTTTTT.